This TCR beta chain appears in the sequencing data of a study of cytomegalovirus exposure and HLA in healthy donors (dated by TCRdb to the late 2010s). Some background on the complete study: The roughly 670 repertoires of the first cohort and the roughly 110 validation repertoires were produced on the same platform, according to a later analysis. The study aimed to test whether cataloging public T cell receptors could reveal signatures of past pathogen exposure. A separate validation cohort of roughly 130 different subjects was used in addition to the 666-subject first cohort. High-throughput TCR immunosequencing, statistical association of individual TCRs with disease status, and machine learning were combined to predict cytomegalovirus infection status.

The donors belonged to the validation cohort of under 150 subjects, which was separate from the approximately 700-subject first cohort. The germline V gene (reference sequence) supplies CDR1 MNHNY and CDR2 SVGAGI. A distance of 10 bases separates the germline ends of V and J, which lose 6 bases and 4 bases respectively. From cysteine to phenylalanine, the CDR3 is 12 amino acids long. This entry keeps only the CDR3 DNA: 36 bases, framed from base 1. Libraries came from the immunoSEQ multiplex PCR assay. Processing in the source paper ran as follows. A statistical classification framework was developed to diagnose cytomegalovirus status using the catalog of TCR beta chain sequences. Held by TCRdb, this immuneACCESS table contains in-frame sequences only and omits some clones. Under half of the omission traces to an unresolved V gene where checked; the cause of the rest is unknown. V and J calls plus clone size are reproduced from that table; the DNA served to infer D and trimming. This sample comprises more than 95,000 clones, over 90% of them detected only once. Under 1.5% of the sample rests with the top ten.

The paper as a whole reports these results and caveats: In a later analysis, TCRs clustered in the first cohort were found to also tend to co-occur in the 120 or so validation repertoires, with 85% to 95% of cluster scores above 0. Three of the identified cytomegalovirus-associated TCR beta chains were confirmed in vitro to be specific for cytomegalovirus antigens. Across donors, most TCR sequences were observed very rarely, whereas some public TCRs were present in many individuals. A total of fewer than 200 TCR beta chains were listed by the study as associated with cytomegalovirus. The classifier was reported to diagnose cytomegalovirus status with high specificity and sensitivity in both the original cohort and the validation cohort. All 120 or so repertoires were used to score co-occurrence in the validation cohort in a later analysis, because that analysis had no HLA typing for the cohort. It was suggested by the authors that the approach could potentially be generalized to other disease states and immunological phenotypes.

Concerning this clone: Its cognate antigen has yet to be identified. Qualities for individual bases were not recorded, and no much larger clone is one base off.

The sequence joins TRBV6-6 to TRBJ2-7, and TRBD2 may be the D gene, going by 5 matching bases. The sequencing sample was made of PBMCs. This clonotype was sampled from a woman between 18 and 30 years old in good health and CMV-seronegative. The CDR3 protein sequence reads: CASSPRTYEQYF. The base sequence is TGTGCCAGCAGCCCCCGGACTTACGAGCAGTACTTC.